A single T cell receptor (beta chain) is shown here with its context. The CDR3 is 11 amino acids. V lost 5 bases and J lost 6, with 11 bases in between. Per germline, CDR1 SQVTM and CDR2 ANQGSEA. The data were taken from a study of Ad26.COV2.S vaccination and SARS-CoV-2 variants. Study at large: The vaccine Ad26.COV2.S was put into the muscle once, or twice with 56 days between.

The assay was immunoSEQ multiplex PCR, and TCRdb's table has in-frame clones only and misses some. The profile shows about 390,000 clones, about 88% of them singletons. The sample's treatment: around 19 received Ad26.COV2.S at low or high dose, single or two shots; about 5 received placebo; per-sample allocation not given. After the first vaccine or placebo injection, samples were drawn on day 63. The receptor was isolated from a person aged 18-60 years who received the Ad26.COV2.S COVID-19 vaccine or a placebo. The sample in question was peripheral blood, obtained in a trial of Ad26.COV2.S vaccine versus placebo. This chain uses TRBV29-1 with TRBJ2-7, with D tentatively TRBD2 (5 bases). CDR3 bases: TGCAGCGTTCGGCTAGCTGGCGAGCAGTACTTC. Its translation: CSVRLAGEQYF.